This record covers a single TCR beta chain. The antigen remains unidentified. The sample comes from a study of beta chain features in type 1 diabetes. This CDR3 region has 14 residues. Trimming pared 4 bases from V and 2 bases from J, leaving 10 bases between. The germline CDR1 and CDR2 sequences are SGHRS and YFSETQ. The study, taken as a whole, reports: Any HLA type influence on TCRB rearrangement was left unresolved here. Type 1 diabetes patients had TCRB CDR3s that were shorter (moderately but significantly so) in all four CD4+ subsets.

Expressed TCRB transcripts were sequenced because the isolated RNA had all been reverse transcribed beforehand. Method: immunoSEQ multiplex PCR; TCRdb's copy keeps in-frame clones and lacks some. The table has a few hundred thousand clones, about 12% seen once. The sequenced sample consisted of naive CD4+ T cells from blood. The receptor was isolated from a woman aged 18 to 35 with type 1 diabetes. V and J are TRBV5-1 and TRBJ2-1, with TRBD1 as a possible D gene (6 bases). CDR3 sequence (DNA): TGCGCCAGCAGCCGTGAGGGGGCCTACAATGAGCAGTTCTTC. Translated: CASSREGAYNEQFF.